The rows below give T cell receptor beta chains drawn from one sample of a study of T cell responses to AZD1222 COVID-19 vaccine. Sequencing used immunoSEQ multiplex PCR; TCRdb keeps in-frame clones, though not all of them. Of around 92,000 clones listed, about nine tenths are singletons. Material: peripheral blood, obtained on day 0 of AZD1222 vaccination. The source is an adult in good health. Both conserved end residues are part of each CDR3. A D gene is named only where the DNA matches it firmly. Only some rows state a clone size, as once, few, many or a class for expanded clones.

>TRBJ2-7|-|once|TRBV6-5
TGTGCCAGCCCCCCGGCCTACGAGCAGTACTTC
CASPPAYEQYF
>TRBJ2-5|-|-|TRBV5-1
TGCGCCAGCAGCTTTGCTCAAGAGACCCAGTACTTC
CASSFAQETQYF
>TRBJ1-1|-|-|TRBV7-9
TGTGCCAGCAGCGCAGACACTGAAGCTTTCTTT
CASSADTEAFF
>TRBJ2-7|TRBD1|few|TRBV4-1
TGCGCCAGCAGCCAAGATGAGGGGGCCTTCTACGAGCAGTACTTC
CASSQDEGAFYEQYF
>TRBJ2-1|-|-|TRBV2
TGTGCCAGCAGCGAACAGGGCTGGGACAATGAGCAGTTCTTC
CASSEQGWDNEQFF
>TRBJ1-2|TRBD1|-|TRBV5-4
TGTGCCAGCAGCTTGAAGACAGGGAAGGACTATGGCTACACCTTC
CASSLKTGKDYGYTF
>TRBJ1-1|TRBD1|-|TRBV7-3
TGTGCCAGCAGCTCCGGGACAGCGTTAAACACTGAAGCTTTCTTT
CASSSGTALNTEAFF
>TRBJ1-5|-|-|TRBV5-1
TGCGCCAGCAGCCCTGAGGGGCAGTCTCATCAGCCCCAGCATTTT
CASSPEGQSHQPQHF
>TRBJ1-6|-|-|TRBV10-3
TGTGCCATCAGTGAGAATCCAGGGATCGGCTCCTATAATTCACCCCTCCACTTT
CAISENPGIGSYNSPLHF
>TRBJ1-5|-|-|TRBV7-9
TGTGCCAGCAGCTTAGCCATGATCAGGGGTTTCCGCAATCAGCCCCAGCATTTT
CASSLAMIRGFRNQPQHF
>TRBJ2-7|-|-|TRBV14
TGTGCCAGCAGCCAAGGCCGGCAGGCTGGGTCCGAGCAGTACTTC
CASSQGRQAGSEQYF
>TRBJ2-7|-|-|TRBV18
TGTGCCAGCTCACCACCTGGGGGGCACTACAACGAGCAGTACTTC
CASSPPGGHYNEQYF
>TRBJ1-2|TRBD1|once|TRBV7-2
TGTGCCAGCAGCCCTACCGGGACAGGGACCCTCTATGGCTACACCTTC
CASSPTGTGTLYGYTF
>TRBJ1-1|-|few|TRBV5-6
TGTGCCAGCAGCACAGATAACACTGAAGCTTTCTTT
CASSTDNTEAFF
>TRBJ2-7|-|-|TRBV13
TGTGCCAGCAGCTTGAGGCAGGGCCCAAGATGGTACTTC
CASSLRQGPRWYF
>TRBJ1-1|-|-|TRBV7-8
TGTGCCAGCAGCCCCCGTGGGAACACTGAAGCTTTCTTT
CASSPRGNTEAFF
>TRBJ2-7|TRBD1|-|TRBV19
TGTGCCAGTAGTACACAACAGGGGACCGAGCAGTACTTC
CASSTQQGTEQYF
>TRBJ1-2|TRBD1|-|TRBV27
TGTGCCAGCAGTTTCCGCAGGGGGCAGGACTATGGCTACACCTTC
CASSFRRGQDYGYTF
>TRBJ1-2|-|-|TRBV7-8
TGTGCCAGCAGCTTAGTTGGTGACTATGGCTACACCTTC
CASSLVGDYGYTF